This T cell receptor (beta chain) was identified during a study of regulatory T cells in long-lasting Graves disease. Points on this clonotype: The antigen is not known.

Arm-PCR with iRepertoire HTBI primers amplified the CDR3 regions for these TCR beta libraries. TCRdb itself ran the multiplex PCR reads through MiXCR, one entry per CDR3 protein. The sample lists roughly 490,000 distinct CDR3 sequences; under 25% were seen once. Germline values: CDR1 DFQATT, CDR2 SNEGSKA (reference sequence). The CDR3 is 15 residues long. V was clipped by 6 bases and J by 4 bases; unmatched bases: 10. Time point denoted: persistent/refractory GD, antithyroid drugs over 5 years with positive TRAb. Following extraction of RNA from PBMCs, that RNA was used to make the TCR library. The EDTA tubes were filled with 8 to 9.5 milliliters of drawn peripheral blood. Points from the study as a whole: Tissue studied was limited to peripheral blood, excluding thyroid tissue. Favored gene segments in persistent disease were TRBV28, TRBJ1-2 and TRBJ2-5. TCR diversity was lower in persistent Graves' patients than in newly diagnosed ones.

The sequence was obtained from a female donor with Graves disease. The sequenced sample was peripheral blood mononuclear cells (PBMCs), obtained when the disease was refractory, from a patient treated with antithyroid drugs. The chain employs TRBV20-1 and TRBJ2-2, with TRBD1 matching over 8 bases. Here the CDR3 DNA reads TGCAGTGCCATCGGCAGGGGGCGAGGCACCGGGGAGCTGTTTTTT. Protein sequence: CSAIGRGRGTGELFF.